The entry below describes one T cell receptor (beta chain). V shed 3 bases and J 5 bases; nucleotides not matched to a gene: 9. Germline CDR1 SEHNR, CDR2 FQNEAQ (reference sequence). The CDR3 loop spans 15 amino acids. This table comes from immunoSEQ multiplex PCR, and its TCRdb copy is limited to in-frame clones, with some not included. The data hold tens of thousands of clones, with about 83% observed a single time. The sample belongs to a study of control samples from healthy donors and cancer patients. The gene calls are TRBV7-9 and TRBJ2-5; 7 bases are shared with TRBD2. Sequencing was done on a sample of blood. The sequence came from a man in his 60s in good health. CDR3 DNA: TGTGCCAGCAGCTTTAGGCGGGAGAGGAGCGAGACCCAGTACTTC. As protein: CASSFRRERSETQYF.